This T cell receptor (beta chain) was recorded in a study of blood T cell repertoires in COVID-19. Whole-study context: The United States, Italy and Spain provided the acute and convalescent COVID-19 samples. PBMCs, B-cell-depleted T cells, or T cells were the source of the cDNA or gDNA that made up the material.

This clone appeared a single time. The authors' processing: Amplification of reference gene primers provided the estimated nucleated cell counts. Assay used: immunoSEQ multiplex PCR; TCRdb lists only in-frame clones, some missing. V and J calls and clone size are copied from that table; D and trimming were computed from the DNA. The profile covers approximately 80,000 clones, with about four fifths appearing a single time and roughly 2.2% taken by the ten largest. Trimming left V 3 bases short and J 10 bases short, with 15 bases between. Germline V gene sequence: CDR1 LNHDA, CDR2 SQIVND (reference sequence). The CDR3 spans 13 residues.

This receptor was obtained from a woman aged 70-85 years with acute or convalescent COVID-19. The source material was peripheral blood. V usage is TRBV19 and J usage is TRBJ1-2; D perhaps matches TRBD1 (6 bases). The CDR3 DNA is TGTGCCAGTAGTATTTACCCGGACAGCCACTACACCTTC. This gives the protein CASSIYPDSHYTF.